A single T cell receptor beta chain is shown here with its context. Its target antigen remains unknown. No much larger clone exists at a distance of one base, and base qualities are not known. The immunoSEQ Assay, a bias-controlled multiplex PCR, was used to amplify TCRbeta CDR3 regions from genomic DNA. On the authors' methods: The number of nucleated cells in each sample was estimated from the amplification of reference gene primers within the assay. Sequence reads were collapsed and filtered to measure the absolute abundance of every unique TCRbeta CDR3 rearrangement. For each sample, productive Simpson clonality was calculated as the square root of Simpson's diversity index over productive rearrangements. TCRdb mirrors the immuneACCESS table, restricted to in-frame sequences. Some clones are absent from its copies; in checked studies, under half trace to an unresolved V gene, and the reason for the others is unknown. V and J calls and clone size follow that table, whereas D and trimming were derived from the DNA. The sample has some 350,000 clones on record, more than 70% of them singletons. The ten largest make up more than 5.5% of the sample.

The sample comes from a study of blood T cell repertoires in COVID-19 (dated by TCRdb to about 2020). Notes on the research overall: Samples from collaborators originated in the United States, Italy and Spain and spanned both the acute and convalescent phases of COVID-19. The material from the prospective study consisted of cDNA or gDNA derived from T cells, B-cell-depleted T cells, or PBMCs. The dataset comprised deeply sampled blood TCRbeta repertoires from subjects exposed to, actively infected with, or recovered from COVID-19. The repertoires were released in a freely available public database intended as a resource for research on the immune response to SARS-CoV-2. The samples were drawn from the first 160 participants of the ongoing ImmuneRACE study and from 950 to 1,500 subjects provided by 6 global collaborators. A de-identified subject ID, COVID-19 status, age in years and sex were almost always included in the sample metadata. Where available, HLA class I and class II types were obtained from metadata supplied by the sample provider rather than from assay-based typing.

The CDR3, cysteine through phenylalanine, is 15 amino acids long. The sequence is cut down to CDR3 DNA, 45 bases in frame from base 1. According to the germline V gene, CDR1 reads MDHEN and CDR2 reads SYDVKM. V loses 4 bases, J loses 2 bases, and the germline ends lie 12 bases apart. One collaborating source in Seattle enrolled patients while the patients were actively infected and followed the patients over time throughout the course of disease. Each collaborating institution followed its own protocols to collect whole blood in K2EDTA tubes. For TCRbeta analysis, collaborators shipped samples as frozen whole blood, isolated PBMCs, or DNA extracted from either of those sample types. What the work shows at the level of the full study, not this receptor alone: The quantity of clinical and demographic metadata differed by source and by participant and was supplied without curation.

This receptor was obtained from a woman in her 70s with COVID-19, enrolled during active disease. The sequenced material came from peripheral blood. The rearranged chain carries TRBV28 and TRBJ2-1; a weak D assignment points to TRBD1 (6 bases agree). The nucleotides are TGTGCCAGCAGTTCCTCAGGGGCGGCCTACAATGAGCAGTTCTTC. It is translated as CASSSSGAAYNEQFF.